The clone carrying this TCR beta chain was seen more than once but under ten times. Its target is unknown. Using its own MiXCR run on the 5' RACE reads, TCRdb lists one record per CDR3 protein. Of 200,000 to 300,000 distinct CDR3 sequences detected, approximately 24% appear once; the ten largest clones hold approximately 0.61%. These data originate in a study of CD8 T cells in ankylosing spondylitis. Overall study findings and caveats: Enrichment of disease-linked clones was reportedly significant in matched ankylosing spondylitis synovial fluid. One TCR beta motif, made up of seven to nine highly homologous variants, appeared characteristic of ankylosing spondylitis blood.

The TCR sequence derives from a male donor with ankylosing spondylitis or in good health (not recorded which). The sequencing input was blood, either unsorted or a sorted T cell fraction (not recorded which).

The CDR3 region is CSAVQRGPETQYF. The CDR3 region has the DNA TGCAGTGCCGTTCAGAGGGGTCCCGAGACCCAGTACTTC. The chain uses TRBV20-1 and TRBJ2-5; D is perhaps TRBD1 or TRBD2 (5 bases each). The CDR3 consists of 13 residues. Trimming took 6 bases from V and 5 from J, leaving 16 bases between them. CDR1 is DFQATT, CDR2 SNEGSKA, per germline (reference sequence).